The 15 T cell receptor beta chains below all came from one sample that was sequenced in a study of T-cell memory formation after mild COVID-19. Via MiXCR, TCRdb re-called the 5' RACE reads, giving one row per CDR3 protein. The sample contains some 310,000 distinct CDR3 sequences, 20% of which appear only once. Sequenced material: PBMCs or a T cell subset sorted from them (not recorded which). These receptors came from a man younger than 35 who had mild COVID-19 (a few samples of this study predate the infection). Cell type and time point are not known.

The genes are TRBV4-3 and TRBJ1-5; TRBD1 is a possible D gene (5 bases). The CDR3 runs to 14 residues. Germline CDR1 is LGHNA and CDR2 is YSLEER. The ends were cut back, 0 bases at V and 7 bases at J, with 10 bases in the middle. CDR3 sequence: CASSQERSGQPQHF. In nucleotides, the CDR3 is TGCGCCAGCAGCCAAGAAAGGTCAGGGCAGCCCCAGCATTTT.

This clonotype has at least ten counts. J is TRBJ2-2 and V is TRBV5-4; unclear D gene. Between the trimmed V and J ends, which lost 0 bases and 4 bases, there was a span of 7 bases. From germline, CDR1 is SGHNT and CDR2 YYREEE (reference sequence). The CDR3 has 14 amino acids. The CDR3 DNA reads TGTGCCAGCAGCTTGGCGGTGGCCACCGGGGAGCTGTTTTTT. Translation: CASSLAVATGELFF.

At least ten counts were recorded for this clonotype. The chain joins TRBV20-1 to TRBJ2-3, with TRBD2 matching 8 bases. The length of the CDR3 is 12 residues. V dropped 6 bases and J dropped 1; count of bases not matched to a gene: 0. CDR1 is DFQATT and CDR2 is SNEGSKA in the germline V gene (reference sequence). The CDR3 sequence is CSARGGTDTQYF. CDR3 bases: TGCAGTGCGCGGGGGGGCACAGATACGCAGTATTTT.

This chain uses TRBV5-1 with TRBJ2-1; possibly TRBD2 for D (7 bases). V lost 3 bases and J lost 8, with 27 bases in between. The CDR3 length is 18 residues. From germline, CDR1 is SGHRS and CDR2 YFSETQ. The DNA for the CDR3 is TGCGCCAGCAGCTCCACCTTTAACCAGAGGGGGGGCTTGGATGAGCAGTTCTTC. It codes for CASSSTFNQRGGLDEQFF.

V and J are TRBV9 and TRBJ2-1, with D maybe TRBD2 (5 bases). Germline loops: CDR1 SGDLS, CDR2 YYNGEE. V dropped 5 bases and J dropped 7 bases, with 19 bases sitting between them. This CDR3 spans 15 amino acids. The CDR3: CASRPPGTSGNEQFF. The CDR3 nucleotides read TGTGCCAGCAGGCCGCCGGGCACATCGGGGAATGAGCAGTTCTTC.

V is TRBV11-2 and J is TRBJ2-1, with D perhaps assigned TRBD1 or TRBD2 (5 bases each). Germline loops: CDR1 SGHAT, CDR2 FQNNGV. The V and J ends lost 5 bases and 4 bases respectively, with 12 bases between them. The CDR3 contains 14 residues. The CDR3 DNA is TGTGCCAGCAGCAAGGGACGGAGATACAATGAGCAGTTCTTC. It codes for CASSKGRRYNEQFF. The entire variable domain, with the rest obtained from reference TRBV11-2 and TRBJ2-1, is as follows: EAGVAQSPRYKIIEKRQSVAFWCNPISGHATLYWYQQILGQGPKLLIQFQNNGVVDDSQLPKDRFSAERLKGVDSTLKIQPAKLEDSAVYLCASSKGRRYNEQFFGPGTRLTVL.

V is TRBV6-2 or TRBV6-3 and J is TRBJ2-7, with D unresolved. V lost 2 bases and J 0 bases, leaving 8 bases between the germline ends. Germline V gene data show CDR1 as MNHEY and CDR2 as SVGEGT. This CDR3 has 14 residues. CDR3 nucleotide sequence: TGTGCCAGCAGTTACCATCTGAGCTCCTACGAGCAGTACGTC. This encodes CASSYHLSSYEQYV.

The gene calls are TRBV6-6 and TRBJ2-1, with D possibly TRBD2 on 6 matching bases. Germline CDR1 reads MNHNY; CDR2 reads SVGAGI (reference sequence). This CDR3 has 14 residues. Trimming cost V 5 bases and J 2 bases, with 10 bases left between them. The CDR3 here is CASSRPGAYNEQFF. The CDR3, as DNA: TGTGCCAGCAGTCGCCCGGGGGCCTACAATGAGCAGTTCTTC.

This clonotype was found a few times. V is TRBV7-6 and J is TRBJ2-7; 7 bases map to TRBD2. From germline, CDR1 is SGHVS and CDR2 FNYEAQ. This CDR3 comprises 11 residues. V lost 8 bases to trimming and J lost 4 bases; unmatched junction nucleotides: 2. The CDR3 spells CASGGEYEQYF. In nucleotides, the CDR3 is TGTGCCAGCGGGGGGGAATACGAGCAGTACTTC.

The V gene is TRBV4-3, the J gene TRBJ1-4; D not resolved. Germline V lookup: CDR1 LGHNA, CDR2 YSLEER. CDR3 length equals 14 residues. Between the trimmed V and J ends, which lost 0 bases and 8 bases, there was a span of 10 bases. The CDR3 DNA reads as TGCGCCAGCAGCCAAGATCAGTATCTGGAAAAACTGTTTTTT. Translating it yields CASSQDQYLEKLFF.

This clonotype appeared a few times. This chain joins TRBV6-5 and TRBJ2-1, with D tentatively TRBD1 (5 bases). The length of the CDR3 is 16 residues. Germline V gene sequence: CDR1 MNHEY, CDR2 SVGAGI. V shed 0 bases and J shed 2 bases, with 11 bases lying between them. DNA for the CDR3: TGTGCCAGCAGTTACTCTAGGGGTATCGCCTACAATGAGCAGTTCTTC. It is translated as CASSYSRGIAYNEQFF.

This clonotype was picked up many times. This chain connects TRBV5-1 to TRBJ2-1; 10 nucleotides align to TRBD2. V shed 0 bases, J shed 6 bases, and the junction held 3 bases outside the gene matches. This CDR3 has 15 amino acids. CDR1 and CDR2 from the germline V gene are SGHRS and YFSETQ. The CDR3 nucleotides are TGCGCCAGCAGCTTGGATCTAGCGGGGGTCAATGAGCAGTTCTTC. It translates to CASSLDLAGVNEQFF. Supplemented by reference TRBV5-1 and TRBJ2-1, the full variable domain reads KAGVTQTPRYLIKTRGQQVTLSCSPISGHRSVSWYQQTPGQGLQFLFEYFSETQRNKGNFPGRFSGRQFSNSRSEMNVSTLELGDSALYLCASSLDLAGVNEQFFGPGTRLTVL.

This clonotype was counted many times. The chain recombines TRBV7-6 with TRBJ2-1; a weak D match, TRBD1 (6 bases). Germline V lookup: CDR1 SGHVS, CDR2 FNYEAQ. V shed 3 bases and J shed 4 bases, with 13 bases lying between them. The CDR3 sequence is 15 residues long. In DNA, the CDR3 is TGTGCCAGCAGCTTTTCGACAGGAATATACAATGAGCAGTTCTTC. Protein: CASSFSTGIYNEQFF.

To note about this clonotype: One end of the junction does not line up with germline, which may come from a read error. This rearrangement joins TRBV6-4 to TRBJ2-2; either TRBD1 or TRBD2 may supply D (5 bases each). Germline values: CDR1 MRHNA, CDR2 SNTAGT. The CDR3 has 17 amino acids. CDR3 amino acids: CASSDTDPGTNTWELFF. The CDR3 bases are TGTGCCAGCAGTGACACAGACCCCGGGACCAACACCTGGGAGCTGTTTTTT.

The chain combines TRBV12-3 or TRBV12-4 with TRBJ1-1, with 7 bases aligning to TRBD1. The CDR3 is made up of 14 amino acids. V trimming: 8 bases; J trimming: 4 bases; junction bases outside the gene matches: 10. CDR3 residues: CASRGGRGVTEAFF. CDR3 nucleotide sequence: TGTGCCAGCCGAGGGGGCAGGGGAGTCACTGAAGCTTTCTTT.